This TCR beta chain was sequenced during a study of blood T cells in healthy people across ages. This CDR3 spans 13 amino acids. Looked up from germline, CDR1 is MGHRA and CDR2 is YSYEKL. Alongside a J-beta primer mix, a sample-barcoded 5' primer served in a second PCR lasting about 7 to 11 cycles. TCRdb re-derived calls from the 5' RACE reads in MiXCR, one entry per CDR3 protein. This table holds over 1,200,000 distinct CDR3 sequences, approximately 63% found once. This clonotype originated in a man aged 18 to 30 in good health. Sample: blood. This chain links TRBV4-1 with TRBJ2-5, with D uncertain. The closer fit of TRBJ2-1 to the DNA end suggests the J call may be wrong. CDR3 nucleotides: TGCGCCAGCAGCCGCGTTATCCAAGAGACCCAGTTCTTC. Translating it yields CASSRVIQETQFF.